This T cell receptor (beta chain) was observed in a study of blood T cell repertoires in COVID-19. Methods used by the authors: From reference gene primer amplification, estimates of nucleated cell counts were derived. Produced via immunoSEQ multiplex PCR; TCRdb's table is partial and in-frame only. D and trimming come from the DNA, and the V and J calls and clone size come from that table. The sample has over 120,000 clones, about 79% seen once. Deletions cut 3 bases from V and 5 bases from J, with 15 bases between. Germline V CDR1 and CDR2: SGHRS, YFSETQ. The CDR3 is 14 amino acids. The sequenced sample consisted of peripheral blood. V usage is TRBV5-1 and J usage is TRBJ2-7; perhaps TRBD1 as D (6 bases). This TCR was sampled from a woman over 75 with active or convalescent COVID-19. DNA for the CDR3: TGCGCCAGCAGCTCTCAGGGGTGGGACCACGAGCAGTACTTC. It yields the protein CASSSQGWDHEQYF.